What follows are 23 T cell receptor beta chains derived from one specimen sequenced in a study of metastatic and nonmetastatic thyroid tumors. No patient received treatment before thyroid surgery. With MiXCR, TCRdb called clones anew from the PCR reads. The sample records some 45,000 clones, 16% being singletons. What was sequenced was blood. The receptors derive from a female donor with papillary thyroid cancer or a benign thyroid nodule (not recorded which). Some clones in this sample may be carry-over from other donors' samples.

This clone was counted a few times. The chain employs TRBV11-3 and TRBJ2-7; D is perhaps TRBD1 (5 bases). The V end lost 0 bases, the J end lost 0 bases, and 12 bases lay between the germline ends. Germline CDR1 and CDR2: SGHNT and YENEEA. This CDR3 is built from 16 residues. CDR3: CASSLDITGISYEQYF. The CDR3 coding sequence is TGTGCCAGCAGCTTAGATATAACAGGTATCTCCTACGAGCAGTACTTC.

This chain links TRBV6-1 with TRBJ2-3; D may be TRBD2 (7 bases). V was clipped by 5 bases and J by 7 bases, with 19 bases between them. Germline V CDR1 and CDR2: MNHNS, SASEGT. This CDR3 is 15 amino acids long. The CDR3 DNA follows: TGTGCCAGCAGTCATCAGGGGAGGGGAGAAAATACGCAGTATTTT. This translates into CASSHQGRGENTQYF.

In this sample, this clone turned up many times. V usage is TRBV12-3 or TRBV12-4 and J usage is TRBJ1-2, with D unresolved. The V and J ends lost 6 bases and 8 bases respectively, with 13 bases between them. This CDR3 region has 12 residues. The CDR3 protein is CASSKYSGGYTF. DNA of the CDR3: TGTGCCAGCAGCAAATACTCCGGAGGCTACACCTTC.

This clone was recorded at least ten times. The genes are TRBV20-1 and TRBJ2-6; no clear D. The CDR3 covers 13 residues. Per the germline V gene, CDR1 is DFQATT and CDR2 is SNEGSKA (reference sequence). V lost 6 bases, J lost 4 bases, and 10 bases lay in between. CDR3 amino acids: CSAPMAGANVLTF. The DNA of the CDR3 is TGCAGTGCCCCCATGGCAGGGGCCAACGTCCTGACTTTC.

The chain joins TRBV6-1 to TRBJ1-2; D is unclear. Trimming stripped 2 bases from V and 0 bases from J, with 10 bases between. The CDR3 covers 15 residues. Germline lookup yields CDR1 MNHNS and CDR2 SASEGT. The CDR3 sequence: CASSEFDGANYGYTF. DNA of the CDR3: TGTGCCAGCAGTGAATTCGACGGAGCTAACTATGGCTACACCTTC.

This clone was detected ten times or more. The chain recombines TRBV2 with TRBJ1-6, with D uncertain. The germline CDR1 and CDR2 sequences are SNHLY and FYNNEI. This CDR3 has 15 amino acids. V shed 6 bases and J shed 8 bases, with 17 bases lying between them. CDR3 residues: CASREKGLNHSPLHF. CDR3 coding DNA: TGTGCCAGCAGAGAAAAAGGACTAAATCATTCACCCCTCCACTTT.

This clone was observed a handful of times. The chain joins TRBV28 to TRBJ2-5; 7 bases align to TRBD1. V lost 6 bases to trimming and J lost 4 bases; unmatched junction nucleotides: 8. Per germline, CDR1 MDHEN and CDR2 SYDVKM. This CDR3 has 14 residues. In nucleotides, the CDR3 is TGTGCCAGCAGCTTAAACAGGGGAAGAGAGACCCAGTACTTC. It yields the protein CASSLNRGRETQYF.

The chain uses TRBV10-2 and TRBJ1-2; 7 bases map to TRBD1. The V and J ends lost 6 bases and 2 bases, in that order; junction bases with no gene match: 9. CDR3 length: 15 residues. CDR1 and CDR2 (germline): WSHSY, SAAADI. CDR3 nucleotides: TGCGCCAGCAGGGATTCAGGGGGGTCAAACTATGGCTACACCTTC. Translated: CASRDSGGSNYGYTF.

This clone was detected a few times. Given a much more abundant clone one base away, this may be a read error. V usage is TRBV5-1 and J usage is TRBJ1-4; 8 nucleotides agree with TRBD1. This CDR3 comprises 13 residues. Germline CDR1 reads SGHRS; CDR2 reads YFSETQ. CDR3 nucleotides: TGCGCCAGCAGAGGACAGGGAGGTGAAGAACTGTTTTTT. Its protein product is CASRGQGGEELFF.

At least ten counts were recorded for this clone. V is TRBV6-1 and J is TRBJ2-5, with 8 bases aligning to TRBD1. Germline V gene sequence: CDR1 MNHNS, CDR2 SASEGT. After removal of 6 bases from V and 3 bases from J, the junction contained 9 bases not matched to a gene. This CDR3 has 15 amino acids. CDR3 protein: CASRGYDRGKETQYF. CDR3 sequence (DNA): TGTGCCAGCAGAGGATATGACAGGGGAAAAGAGACCCAGTACTTC.

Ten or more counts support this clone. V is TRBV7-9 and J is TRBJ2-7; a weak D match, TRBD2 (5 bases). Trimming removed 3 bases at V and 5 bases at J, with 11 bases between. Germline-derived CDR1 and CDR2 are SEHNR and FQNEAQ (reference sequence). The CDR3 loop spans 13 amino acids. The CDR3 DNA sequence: TGTGCCAGCAGCTTTGGACTCCTGAACGAGCAGTACTTC. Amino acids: CASSFGLLNEQYF.

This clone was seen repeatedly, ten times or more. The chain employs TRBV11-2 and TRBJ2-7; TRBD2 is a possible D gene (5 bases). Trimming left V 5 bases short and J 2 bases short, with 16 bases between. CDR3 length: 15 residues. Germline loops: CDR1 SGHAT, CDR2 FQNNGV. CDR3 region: CASSLGVGSTYEQYF. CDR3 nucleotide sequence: TGTGCCAGCAGCCTCGGGGTCGGTTCTACCTACGAGCAGTACTTC.

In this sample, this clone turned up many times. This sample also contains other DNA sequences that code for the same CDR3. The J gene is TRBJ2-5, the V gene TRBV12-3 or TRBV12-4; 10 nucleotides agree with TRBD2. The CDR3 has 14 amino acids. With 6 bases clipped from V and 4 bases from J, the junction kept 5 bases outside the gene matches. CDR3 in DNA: TGTGCCAGCAGCACTAGCGGGGCCCCAGAGACCCAGTACTTC. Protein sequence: CASSTSGAPETQYF.

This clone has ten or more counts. Written as DNA, the CDR3 is TGTGCCAGCAGCTTAGGGCCGGGACAGATTAATGAAAAACTGTTTTTT. Amino acids: CASSLGPGQINEKLFF. The chain carries TRBV11-2 and TRBJ1-4, with 7 bases lining up with TRBD1. The length of the CDR3 is 16 residues. CDR1 and CDR2 (germline): SGHAT, FQNNGV. Trimming at V came to 1 base and at J to 4 bases, leaving 6 bases not matched to a gene.

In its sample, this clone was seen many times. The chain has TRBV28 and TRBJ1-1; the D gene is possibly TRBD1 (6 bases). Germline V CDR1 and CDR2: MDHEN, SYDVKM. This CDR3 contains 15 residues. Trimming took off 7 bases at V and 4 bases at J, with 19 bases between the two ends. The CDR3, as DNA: TGTGCCAGCATGCGCGCACAGGGTTTGAGCACTGAAGCTTTCTTT. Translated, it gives CASMRAQGLSTEAFF.

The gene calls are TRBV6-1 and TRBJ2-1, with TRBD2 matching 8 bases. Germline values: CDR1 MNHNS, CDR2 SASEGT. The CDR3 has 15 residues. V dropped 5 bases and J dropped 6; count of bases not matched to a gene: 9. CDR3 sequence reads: CASSFLPGTSNEQFF. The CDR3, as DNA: TGTGCCAGCAGTTTTTTGCCCGGGACTAGCAATGAGCAGTTCTTC.

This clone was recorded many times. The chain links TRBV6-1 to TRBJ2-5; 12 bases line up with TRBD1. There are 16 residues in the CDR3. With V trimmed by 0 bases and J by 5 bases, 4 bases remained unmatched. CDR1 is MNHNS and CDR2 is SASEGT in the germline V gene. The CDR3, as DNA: TGTGCCAGCAGTGAAGCCGGGACAGGGGGCTGGGAGACCCAGTACTTC. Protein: CASSEAGTGGWETQYF.

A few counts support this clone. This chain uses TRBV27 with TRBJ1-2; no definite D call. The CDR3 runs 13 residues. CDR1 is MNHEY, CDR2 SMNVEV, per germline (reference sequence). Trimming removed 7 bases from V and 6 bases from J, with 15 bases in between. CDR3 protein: CASKTPGRHGYTF. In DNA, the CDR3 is TGTGCCAGCAAGACGCCAGGCAGACATGGCTACACCTTC.

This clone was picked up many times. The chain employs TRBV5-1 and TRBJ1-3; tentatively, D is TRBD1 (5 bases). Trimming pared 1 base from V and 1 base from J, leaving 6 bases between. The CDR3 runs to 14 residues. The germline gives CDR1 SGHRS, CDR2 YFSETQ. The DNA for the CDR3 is TGCGCCAGCAGCTTGTCAGGGTCTGGAAACACCATATATTTT. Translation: CASSLSGSGNTIYF.

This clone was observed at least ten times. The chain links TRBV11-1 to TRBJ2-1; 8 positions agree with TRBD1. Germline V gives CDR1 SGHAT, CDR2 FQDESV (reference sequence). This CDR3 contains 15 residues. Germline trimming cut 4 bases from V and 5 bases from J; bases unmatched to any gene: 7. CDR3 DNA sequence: TGTGCCAGCAGCTCCTATGGACAGGGTAACAATGAGCAGTTCTTC. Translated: CASSSYGQGNNEQFF. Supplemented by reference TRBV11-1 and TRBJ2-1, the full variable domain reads EAEVAQSPRYKITEKSQAVAFWCDPISGHATLYWYRQILGQGPELLVQFQDESVVDDSQLPKDRFSAERLKGVDSTLKIQPAELGDSAMYLCASSSYGQGNNEQFFGPGTRLTVL.

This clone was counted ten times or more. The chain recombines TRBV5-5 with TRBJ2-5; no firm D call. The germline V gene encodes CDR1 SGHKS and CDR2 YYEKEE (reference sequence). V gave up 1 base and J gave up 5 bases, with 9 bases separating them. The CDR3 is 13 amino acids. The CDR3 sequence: CASSLLGSETQYF. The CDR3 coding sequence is TGTGCCAGCAGCTTGCTAGGATCGGAGACCCAGTACTTC. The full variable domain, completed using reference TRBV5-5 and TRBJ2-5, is DAGVTQSPTHLIKTRGQQVTLRCSPISGHKSVSWYQQVLGQGPQFIFQYYEKEERGRGNFPDRFSARQFPNYSSELNVNALLLGDSALYLCASSLLGSETQYFGPGTRLLVL.

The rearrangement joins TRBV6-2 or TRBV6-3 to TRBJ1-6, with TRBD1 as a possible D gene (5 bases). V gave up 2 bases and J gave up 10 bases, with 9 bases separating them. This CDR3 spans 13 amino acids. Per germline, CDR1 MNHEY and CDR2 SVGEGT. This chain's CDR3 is CASSYAGSSPLHF. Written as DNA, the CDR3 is TGTGCCAGCAGTTACGCAGGGAGCTCACCCCTCCACTTT.

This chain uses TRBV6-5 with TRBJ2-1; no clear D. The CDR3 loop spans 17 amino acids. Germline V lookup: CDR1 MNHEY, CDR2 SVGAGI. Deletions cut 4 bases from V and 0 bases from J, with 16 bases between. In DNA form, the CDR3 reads TGTGCCAGCAGTTCACCTTTAGGACGCAGCTCCTACAATGAGCAGTTCTTC. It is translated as CASSSPLGRSSYNEQFF.